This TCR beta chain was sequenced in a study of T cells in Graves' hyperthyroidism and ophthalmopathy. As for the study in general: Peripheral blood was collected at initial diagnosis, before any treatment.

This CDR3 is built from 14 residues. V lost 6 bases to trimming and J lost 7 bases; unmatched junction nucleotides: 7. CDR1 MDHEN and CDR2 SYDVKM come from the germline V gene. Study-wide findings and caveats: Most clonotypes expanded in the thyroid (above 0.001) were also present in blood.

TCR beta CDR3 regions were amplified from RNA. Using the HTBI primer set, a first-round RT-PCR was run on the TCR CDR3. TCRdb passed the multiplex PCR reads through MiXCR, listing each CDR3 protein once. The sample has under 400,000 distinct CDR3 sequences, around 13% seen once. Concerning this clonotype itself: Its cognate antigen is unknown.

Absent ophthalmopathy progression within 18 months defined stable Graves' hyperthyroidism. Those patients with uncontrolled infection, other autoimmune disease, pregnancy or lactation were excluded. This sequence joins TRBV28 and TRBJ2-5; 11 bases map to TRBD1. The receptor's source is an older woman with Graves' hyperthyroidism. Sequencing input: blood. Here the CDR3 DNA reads TGTGCCAGCAGCCCCCGGGACAGGGGGGCGACCCAGTACTTC. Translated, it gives CASSPRDRGATQYF.